The 21 T cell receptor beta chains below all came from one sample that was sequenced in a study of beta chain features in type 1 diabetes. The authors reverse transcribed all of the isolated RNA, so sequencing captured expressed TCRB transcripts. Here immunoSEQ multiplex PCR was the method, and the copy in TCRdb shows in-frame clones only, minus some. The sample contains 250,000 or so clones, approximately 70% of which appear only once. The sequencing input was naive CD4+ T cells from blood. The receptors originated from a man aged 30-40 years in good health.

The rearrangement joins TRBV7-9 to TRBJ1-1; D unclear. The germline V gene encodes CDR1 SEHNR and CDR2 FQNEAQ (reference sequence). V was pared by 7 bases and J by 2 bases, with 14 bases between. This CDR3 region has 14 residues. CDR3 sequence: CASISPQPNTEAFF. The CDR3, as DNA: TGTGCCAGCATCTCCCCACAGCCTAACACTGAAGCTTTCTTT.

The chain joins TRBV20-1 to TRBJ2-1, with D perhaps TRBD1 (5 bases). Trimming removed 5 bases from V and 6 bases from J, with 8 bases in between. Per the germline V gene, CDR1 is DFQATT and CDR2 is SNEGSKA (reference sequence). The CDR3 length is 11 residues. In nucleotides, the CDR3 is TGCAGTGCTGAAGGGGTCAATGAGCAGTTCTTC. Amino acids: CSAEGVNEQFF.

The CDR3 region has the DNA TGCAGTGCCACGACTACACATGAGCAGTTCTTC. Translating it yields CSATTTHEQFF. This chain uses TRBV20-1 with TRBJ2-1; a possible D gene is TRBD2 (5 bases). The V and J ends lost 6 bases and 8 bases respectively, with 11 bases between them. The CDR3 covers 11 residues. Per the germline V gene, CDR1 is DFQATT and CDR2 is SNEGSKA (reference sequence).

This sequence joins TRBV19 and TRBJ2-2, with D possibly called TRBD1 or TRBD2 (6 bases each). Trimming pared 5 bases from V and 6 bases from J, leaving 13 bases between. Germline-derived CDR1 and CDR2 are LNHDA and SQIVND (reference sequence). The CDR3 is 14 residues long. CDR3: CASSLHREAGELFF. CDR3 nucleotide sequence: TGTGCCAGTAGTTTGCACAGGGAGGCCGGGGAGCTGTTTTTT. The full variable domain, in which reference TRBV19 and TRBJ2-2 provide the parts outside the CDR3, is DGGITQSPKYLFRKEGQNVTLSCEQNLNHDAMYWYRQDPGQGLRLIYYSQIVNDFQKGDIAEGYSVSREKKESFPLTVTSAQKNPTAFYLCASSLHREAGELFFGEGSRLTVL.

The J gene is TRBJ2-5, the V gene TRBV29-1; 8 nucleotides line up with TRBD2. CDR1 SQVTM and CDR2 ANQGSEA come from the germline V gene. With 6 bases clipped from V and 3 bases from J, the junction kept 21 bases outside the gene matches. The CDR3 consists of 18 residues. CDR3 sequence: CSVGMRGVGAGEEETQYF. The CDR3 DNA follows: TGCAGCGTCGGGATGCGGGGGGTTGGTGCGGGAGAGGAAGAGACCCAGTACTTC.

A single count supports this clone. The chain joins TRBV29-1 to TRBJ1-2; D is unclear. CDR1 and CDR2 from the germline V gene are SQVTM and ANQGSEA. This CDR3 is 13 amino acids long. Deletions cut 3 bases from V and 4 bases from J, with 12 bases between. CDR3 DNA: TGCAGCGTTGATGGTGGACGATTCTATGGCTACACCTTC. Translated: CSVDGGRFYGYTF.

The chain uses TRBV14 and TRBJ1-1; 7 bases agree with TRBD1. V was pared by 4 bases and J by 5 bases, with 10 bases of the junction left unmatched. This CDR3 contains 15 residues. Looked up from germline, CDR1 is SGHDN and CDR2 is FVKESK. The CDR3 region has the DNA TGTGCCAGCAGCCGCGACAGGGTTCGTCGGACTGAAGCTTTCTTT. Amino acid sequence: CASSRDRVRRTEAFF. The full variable domain, rest sourced from reference TRBV14 and TRBJ1-1, is EAGVTQFPSHSVIEKGQTVTLRCDPISGHDNLYWYRRVMGKEIKFLLHFVKESKQDESGMPNNRFLAERTGGTYSTLKVQPAELEDSGVYFCASSRDRVRRTEAFFGQGTRLTVV.

This clone has more than one count but fewer than ten. This CDR3 is also generated by other DNA sequences in the sample. This chain connects TRBV29-1 to TRBJ2-3, with TRBD1 as a possible D gene (5 bases). Trimming stripped 4 bases from V and 2 bases from J, with 10 bases between. The germline gives CDR1 SQVTM, CDR2 ANQGSEA. There are 13 residues in the CDR3. This chain's CDR3 is CSVGGRATDTQYF. The CDR3 DNA reads as TGCAGCGTTGGGGGCCGGGCCACAGATACGCAGTATTTT.

The J gene is TRBJ2-3, the V gene TRBV29-1; D is unclear. The V gene lost 1 base and the J gene lost 2 bases, with 7 bases spanning the gap. The CDR3 length is 13 residues. Germline loops: CDR1 SQVTM, CDR2 ANQGSEA. The CDR3 region is CSVEGRNTDTQYF. The CDR3 DNA sequence: TGCAGCGTTGAAGGACGGAACACAGATACGCAGTATTTT.

This chain uses TRBV30 with TRBJ1-3; 7 bases are shared with TRBD1. The V gene's germline CDR1 is GTSNPN and CDR2 SVGIG (reference sequence). V was pared by 2 bases and J by 7 bases, with 8 bases of the junction left unmatched. This CDR3 spans 14 amino acids. In DNA form, the CDR3 reads TGTGCCTGGAGTATAAACAGGGGAAGGAACACCATATATTTT. Its translation is CAWSINRGRNTIYF.

The chain has TRBV30 and TRBJ2-1, with a tentative D call TRBD1 (5 bases). With 5 bases removed from V and 8 bases from J, the gap between germline ends came to 22 bases. The germline V gene has CDR1 GTSNPN and CDR2 SVGIG (reference sequence). This CDR3 region has 15 residues. Written as DNA, the CDR3 is TGTGCCTGGTCCGAAGGGGCTAGTTTAACAGATGAGCAGTTCTTC. Encoded protein: CAWSEGASLTDEQFF.

This chain joins TRBV13 and TRBJ1-2, with D possibly matching TRBD1 (5 bases). The CDR3 loop spans 12 amino acids. V lost 3 bases and J lost 8, with 10 bases in between. Germline V gene lookup returns CDR1 PRHDT and CDR2 FYEKMQ (reference sequence). CDR3 sequence reads: CASSFREGGYTF. The CDR3 DNA reads TGTGCCAGCAGCTTCAGGGAAGGGGGCTACACCTTC.

The CDR3 sequence: CSARRTYEQYF. In DNA, the CDR3 is TGCAGTGCAAGACGGACCTACGAGCAGTACTTC. The chain has TRBV20-1 and TRBJ2-7, with D uncertain. The CDR3 has 11 residues. The V gene lost 6 bases and the J gene lost 2 bases, with 8 bases spanning the gap. Germline V gene data show CDR1 as DFQATT and CDR2 as SNEGSKA (reference sequence).

The chain has TRBV9 and TRBJ2-1, with 9 nucleotides matching TRBD2. Germline-derived CDR1 and CDR2 are SGDLS and YYNGEE. The CDR3 runs to 16 residues. The trim removed 0 bases at V and 7 bases at J, leaving 8 bases unmatched. The chain's CDR3 is CASSVESSGSGNEQFF. The CDR3 DNA sequence: TGTGCCAGCAGCGTAGAAAGTAGCGGGAGTGGGAATGAGCAGTTCTTC.

The V gene is TRBV25-1, the J gene TRBJ1-6; 7 positions agree with TRBD1. Trimming took 8 bases from V and 7 from J; bases not matched to a gene: 8. Germline assignment: CDR1 MGHDK and CDR2 SYGVNS. This CDR3 region has 14 residues. CDR3 loop: CASGETGRNSPLHF. The CDR3 DNA follows: TGTGCCAGCGGAGAGACAGGGCGCAATTCACCCCTCCACTTT.

This chain links TRBV28 with TRBJ1-3; D not certain. This CDR3 is built from 15 residues. The V end lost 6 bases, the J end lost 4 bases, and 16 bases lay between the germline ends. Germline CDR1 is MDHEN and CDR2 is SYDVKM. The CDR3 sequence is CASRSNPGSGNTIYF. For the CDR3, the DNA is TGTGCCAGCAGATCAAATCCAGGCTCCGGAAACACCATATATTTT.

V and J are TRBV29-1 and TRBJ2-5, with a weak D call TRBD2 (5 bases). Germline V lookup: CDR1 SQVTM, CDR2 ANQGSEA. CDR3 size: 13 residues. V was clipped by 4 bases and J by 7 bases, with 16 bases between them. The CDR3 here is CSVGPPAAGTQYF. CDR3 in DNA: TGCAGCGTTGGACCTCCAGCCGCGGGGACCCAGTACTTC.

This clone has just a few counts. The V call is TRBV30, the J call TRBJ2-5, with TRBD1 matching 9 bases. Germline V lookup: CDR1 GTSNPN, CDR2 SVGIG (reference sequence). CDR3 length: 14 amino acids. The V gene end was trimmed by 0 bases and the J gene end by 5 bases; junction bases not matched to a gene: 4. The CDR3 sequence: CAWSVQGAWETQYF. CDR3 DNA sequence: TGTGCCTGGAGTGTACAGGGGGCTTGGGAGACCCAGTACTTC.

This chain links TRBV30 with TRBJ2-3; TRBD2 is a possible D gene (5 bases). V lost 4 bases and J lost 1, with 9 bases in between. CDR3 size: 13 residues. Germline V gives CDR1 GTSNPN, CDR2 SVGIG (reference sequence). In DNA form, the CDR3 reads TGTGCCTGGACCGACGGGGGCACAGATACGCAGTATTTT. This gives the protein CAWTDGGTDTQYF.

The V and J genes are TRBV30 and TRBJ2-1, with D perhaps matching TRBD1 (5 bases). The CDR3 is 13 residues long. V was pared by 1 base and J by 7 bases, with 11 bases between. CDR1 is GTSNPN, CDR2 SVGIG, per germline (reference sequence). The CDR3: CAWSASPGNEQFF. The CDR3 DNA reads as TGTGCCTGGAGTGCCTCCCCAGGGAATGAGCAGTTCTTC.

This chain uses TRBV9 with TRBJ2-5; no definite D call. The CDR3 consists of 14 residues. V lost 3 bases to trimming and J lost 0 bases, with 9 bases between them. Germline loops: CDR1 SGDLS, CDR2 YYNGEE. The CDR3 nucleotides are TGTGCCAGCAGCGGCCGGGTCTACCAAGAGACCCAGTACTTC. Amino acid sequence: CASSGRVYQETQYF.